The present TCR beta chain was sequenced within a study of cytomegalovirus exposure and HLA in healthy donors. Germline-derived CDR1 and CDR2 are SQVTM and ANQGSEA. This CDR3 has 11 amino acids. Trimming removed 4 bases at V and 4 bases at J, with 5 bases between. 60 Vbeta and 13 Jbeta primers were used in PCR. The data were produced by immunoSEQ multiplex PCR, yet TCRdb's version contains in-frame clones alone and is incomplete. This table holds around 130,000 clones, about 80% found once. The chain recombines TRBV29-1 with TRBJ1-3; D is unresolved. Sequenced material: PBMCs. This TCR was recovered from a boy between 2 and 10 years old in good health and CMV-seronegative. CDR3 protein: CSVAQGNTIYF. The CDR3, as DNA: TGCAGCGTTGCACAGGGAAACACCATATATTTT.